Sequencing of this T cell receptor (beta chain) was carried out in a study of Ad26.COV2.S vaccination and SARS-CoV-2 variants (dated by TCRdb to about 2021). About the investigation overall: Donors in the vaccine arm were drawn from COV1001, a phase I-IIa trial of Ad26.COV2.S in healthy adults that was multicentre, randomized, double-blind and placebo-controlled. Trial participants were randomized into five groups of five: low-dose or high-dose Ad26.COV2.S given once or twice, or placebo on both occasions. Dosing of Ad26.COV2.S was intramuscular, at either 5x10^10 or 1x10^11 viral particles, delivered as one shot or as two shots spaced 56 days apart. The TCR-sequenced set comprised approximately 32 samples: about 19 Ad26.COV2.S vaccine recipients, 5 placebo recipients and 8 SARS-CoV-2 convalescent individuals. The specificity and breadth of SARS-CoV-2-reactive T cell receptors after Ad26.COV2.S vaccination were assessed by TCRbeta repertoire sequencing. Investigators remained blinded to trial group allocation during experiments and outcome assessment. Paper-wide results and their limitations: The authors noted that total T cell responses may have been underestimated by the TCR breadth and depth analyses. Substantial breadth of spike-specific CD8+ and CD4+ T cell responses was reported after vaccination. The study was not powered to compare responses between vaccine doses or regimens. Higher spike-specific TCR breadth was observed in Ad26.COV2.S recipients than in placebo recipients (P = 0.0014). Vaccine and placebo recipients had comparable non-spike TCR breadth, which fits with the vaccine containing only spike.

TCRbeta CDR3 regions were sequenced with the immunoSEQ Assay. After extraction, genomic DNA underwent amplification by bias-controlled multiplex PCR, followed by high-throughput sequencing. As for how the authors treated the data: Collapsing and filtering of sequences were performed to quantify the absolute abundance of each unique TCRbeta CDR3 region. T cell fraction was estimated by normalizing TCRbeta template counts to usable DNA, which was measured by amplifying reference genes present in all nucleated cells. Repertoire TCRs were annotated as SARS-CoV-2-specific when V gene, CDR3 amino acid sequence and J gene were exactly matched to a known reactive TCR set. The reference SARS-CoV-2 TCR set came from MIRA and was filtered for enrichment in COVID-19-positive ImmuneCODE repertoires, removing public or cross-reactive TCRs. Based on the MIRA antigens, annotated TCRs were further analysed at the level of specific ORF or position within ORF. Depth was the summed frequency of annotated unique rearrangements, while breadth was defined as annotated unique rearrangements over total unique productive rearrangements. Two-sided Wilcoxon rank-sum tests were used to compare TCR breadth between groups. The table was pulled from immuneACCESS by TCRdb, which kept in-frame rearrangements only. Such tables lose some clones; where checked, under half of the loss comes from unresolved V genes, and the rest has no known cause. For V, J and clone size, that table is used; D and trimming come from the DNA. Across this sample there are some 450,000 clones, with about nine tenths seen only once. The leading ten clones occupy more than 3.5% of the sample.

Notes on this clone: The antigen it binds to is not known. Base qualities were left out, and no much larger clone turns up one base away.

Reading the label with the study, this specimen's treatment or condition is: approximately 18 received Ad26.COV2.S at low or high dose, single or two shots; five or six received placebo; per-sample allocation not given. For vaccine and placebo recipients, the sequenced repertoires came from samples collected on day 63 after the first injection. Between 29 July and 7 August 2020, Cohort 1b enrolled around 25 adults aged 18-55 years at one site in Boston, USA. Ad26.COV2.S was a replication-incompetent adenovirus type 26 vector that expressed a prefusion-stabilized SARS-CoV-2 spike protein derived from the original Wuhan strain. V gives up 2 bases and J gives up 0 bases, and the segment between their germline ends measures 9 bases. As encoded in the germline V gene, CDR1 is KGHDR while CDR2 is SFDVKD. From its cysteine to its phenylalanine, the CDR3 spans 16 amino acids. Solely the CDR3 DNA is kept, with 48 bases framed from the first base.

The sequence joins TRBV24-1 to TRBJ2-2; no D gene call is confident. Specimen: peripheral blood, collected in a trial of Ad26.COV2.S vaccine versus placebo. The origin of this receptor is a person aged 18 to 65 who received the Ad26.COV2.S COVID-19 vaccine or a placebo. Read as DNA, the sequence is TGTGCCACCAGTGATTCGTGGCAGGCGAACACCGGGGAGCTGTTTTTT. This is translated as CATSDSWQANTGELFF.